This record looks at one T cell receptor beta chain sequence and its context. This table comes from immunoSEQ multiplex PCR, and its TCRdb copy is limited to in-frame clones, with some not included. The sample holds about 140,000 clones; around nine tenths are singletons and the top ten take roughly 4.7%. This entry is derived from a study of T cell responses to AZD1222 COVID-19 vaccine. Trimming cost V 3 bases and J 4 bases; bases outside gene matches: 11. Looked up from germline, CDR1 is DFQATT and CDR2 is SNEGSKA (reference sequence). This CDR3 is 16 amino acids long. The sample here was peripheral blood, taken on day 0 of AZD1222 vaccination. The clonotype originates from an adult in good health. This sequence joins TRBV20-1 and TRBJ2-5; 10 bases agree with TRBD2. The CDR3 bases are TGCAGTGCTAGTGGGGAGCGGGGGGGCCTGAGAGAGACCCAGTACTTC. This codes for CSASGERGGLRETQYF.